These T cell receptor beta chains were read from a single sample in a study of cytomegalovirus exposure and HLA in healthy donors. Only in-frame clones appear in the TCRdb table, and some are missing; sequencing was by immunoSEQ multiplex PCR. The sample shows more than 300,000 clones, roughly 89% of them seen only once. Sequenced input: PBMCs. These receptor sequences come from a woman between 18 and 29 years old in good health and CMV-seronegative. The CDR3 runs from the conserved cysteine through the conserved F or W. Fields, in order: clone size, D gene, J gene, V gene, CDR3 length, CDR3 protein, CDR3 DNA. A D gene is named only where the DNA matches it firmly. Part of the rows lack a size; the others show once, few, many or a class for expanded clones.

>-|TRBD2|TRBJ2-3|TRBV28|15
CASSVGLAGVDTQYF
TGTGCCAGCAGTGTCGGACTAGCGGGAGTAGATACGCAGTATTTT
>-|TRBD1|TRBJ2-7|TRBV6-6|13
CASTHDRAGEQYF
TGTGCCAGCACACATGACAGGGCCGGCGAGCAGTACTTC
>-|-|TRBJ1-1|TRBV9|13
CASSSRQNTEAFF
TGTGCCAGCAGCTCTCGACAGAACACTGAAGCTTTCTTT
>once|TRBD2|TRBJ2-1|TRBV11-2|17
CASSLLSTSGDYNEQFF
TGTGCCAGCAGCCTGCTGTCGACTAGCGGGGATTACAATGAGCAGTTCTTC
>once|TRBD1|TRBJ1-4|TRBV4-1|17
CASSLRQGETTNEKLFF
TGCGCCAGCAGCCTTCGACAGGGGGAAACAACTAATGAAAAACTGTTTTTT
>-|TRBD2|TRBJ2-5|TRBV5-1|15
CASSLGRGGEETQYF
TGCGCCAGCAGCTTGGGCCGGGGAGGGGAGGAGACCCAGTACTTC
>-|TRBD2|TRBJ2-3|TRBV5-1|16
CASTFGASGGTDTQYF
TGCGCCAGCACCTTCGGGGCTAGCGGGGGCACAGATACGCAGTATTTT
>-|-|TRBJ1-5|TRBV29-1|12
CSVAGSGQPQHF
TGCAGCGTCGCTGGGAGTGGTCAGCCCCAGCATTTT
>few|TRBD1|TRBJ2-7|TRBV6-6|14
CASSTQGAPYEQYF
TGTGCCAGCAGTACTCAGGGGGCGCCTTACGAGCAGTACTTC
>-|-|TRBJ2-5|TRBV5-1|16
CASSLEARTVQETQYF
TGCGCCAGCAGCTTGGAGGCAAGGACAGTCCAAGAGACCCAGTACTTC
>-|TRBD1|TRBJ2-1|TRBV28|15
CASSSRDRVYNEQFF
TGTGCCAGCAGTTCCCGGGACAGGGTCTACAATGAGCAGTTCTTC
>once|TRBD2|TRBJ2-2|TRBV5-1|15
CASSLVAGDTGELFF
TGCGCCAGCAGCTTGGTAGCGGGGGACACCGGGGAGCTGTTTTTT
>few|-|TRBJ2-7|TRBV2|14
CASSADRDSREQYF
TGTGCCAGCAGTGCCGACAGGGACTCGAGGGAGCAGTACTTC
>-|-|TRBJ1-5|TRBV18|14
CASSPVQGHQPQHF
TGTGCCAGCTCACCTGTCCAGGGTCATCAGCCCCAGCATTTT
>-|-|TRBJ1-4|TRBV7-9|16
CASSFVDSAANEKLFF
TGTGCCAGCAGCTTTGTTGACTCGGCGGCTAATGAAAAACTGTTTTTT
>-|TRBD2|TRBJ2-1|TRBV25-1|15
CASSGLAGVADEQFF
TGTGCCAGCAGTGGACTAGCGGGAGTCGCCGATGAGCAGTTCTTC
>-|-|TRBJ2-4|TRBV18|13
CASSIQLLDIQYF
TGTGCCAGCTCAATTCAACTGCTGGACATTCAGTACTTC
>once|TRBD1|TRBJ1-5|TRBV30|15
CAWDSGTGYDQPQHF
TGTGCCTGGGATTCCGGGACAGGGTATGATCAGCCCCAGCATTTT
>-|TRBD2|TRBJ2-6|TRBV11-2|17
CASSLTSGGNVANVLTF
TGTGCCAGCAGCTTGACTAGCGGGGGAAATGTGGCCAACGTCCTGACTTTC
>-|TRBD2|TRBJ2-7|TRBV27|15
CASSLLAGGRGEQYF
TGTGCCAGCAGTCTACTAGCGGGGGGCCGCGGAGAGCAGTACTTC
>few|TRBD1|TRBJ1-2|TRBV28|12
CATQGQGAGYTF
TGTGCCACACAAGGACAGGGAGCAGGCTACACCTTC
>-|TRBD1|TRBJ2-7|TRBV7-6|13
CASSLAGQDEQYF
TGTGCCAGCAGCTTAGCGGGACAGGACGAGCAGTACTTC
>-|-|TRBJ1-1|TRBV28|15
CASSGGRKLNTEAFF
TGTGCCAGCAGTGGGGGGAGGAAGCTGAACACTGAAGCTTTCTTT
>-|-|TRBJ1-2|TRBV19|14
CASSIDRANYGYTF
TGTGCCAGTAGTATCGACAGAGCTAACTATGGCTACACCTTC
>-|TRBD2|TRBJ2-2|TRBV4-2|16
CASSHRWTSGTGELFF
TGTGCCAGCAGCCATCGTTGGACTAGCGGCACCGGGGAGCTGTTTTTT
>-|-|TRBJ1-5|TRBV6-1|13
CASSPGGNQPQHF
TGTGCCAGCAGTCCCGGGGGTAATCAGCCCCAGCATTTT
>-|-|TRBJ2-7|TRBV4-1|14
CASSRPLESHEQYF
TGCGCCAGCAGCCGCCCGCTCGAGAGCCACGAGCAGTACTTC
>-|-|TRBJ2-7|TRBV28|13
CASSRDTPYEQYF
TGTGCCAGCAGTCGGGACACCCCGTACGAGCAGTACTTC
>-|-|TRBJ2-3|TRBV27|13
CASSLLYTDTQYF
TGTGCCAGCAGTTTACTATACACAGATACGCAGTATTTT
>-|TRBD1|TRBJ1-5|TRBV18|15
CASSPRGTGVQPQHF
TGTGCCAGCTCACCACGGGGGACAGGGGTCCAGCCCCAGCATTTT
>once|-|TRBJ2-7|TRBV28|13
CASNPLESYEQYF
TGTGCCAGCAACCCCTTGGAGTCCTACGAGCAGTACTTC
>-|TRBD1|TRBJ1-1|TRBV13|16
CASSQRQGLTNTEAFF
TGTGCCAGCAGCCAAAGACAGGGGCTGACGAACACTGAAGCTTTCTTT
>-|TRBD1|TRBJ2-5|TRBV9|15
CASSVGVGQWETQYF
TGTGCCAGCAGCGTGGGGGTGGGACAGTGGGAGACCCAGTACTTC
>-|TRBD2|TRBJ2-5|TRBV9|15
CASSGLAGFQETQYF
TGTGCCAGCAGCGGACTAGCGGGATTCCAAGAGACCCAGTACTTC
>-|TRBD2|TRBJ2-3|TRBV5-6|18
CASSPDVRGAPLRDTQYF
TGTGCCAGCAGCCCCGATGTGCGGGGGGCCCCCTTGAGGGATACGCAGTATTTT
>-|TRBD1|TRBJ1-2|TRBV10-2|14
CASTTAGGADGYTF
TGCGCCAGCACAACGGCAGGGGGCGCAGATGGCTACACCTTC
>few|-|TRBJ2-1|TRBV30|15
CAWSAGVLSYNEQFF
TGTGCCTGGAGTGCCGGGGTCCTCTCCTACAATGAGCAGTTCTTC
>-|TRBD1|TRBJ2-7|TRBV27|13
CASSPGGVFEQYF
TGTGCCAGCAGCCCAGGGGGCGTTTTTGAGCAGTACTTC
>-|-|TRBJ1-3|TRBV4-1|14
CASSRRGAGNTIYF
TGCGCCAGCAGCCGCCGGGGAGCAGGAAACACCATATATTTT
>-|TRBD2|TRBJ2-6|TRBV4-1|19
CASSQDLAGFISGANVLTF
TGCGCCAGCAGCCAAGATCTAGCGGGGTTTATTAGTGGGGCCAACGTCCTGACTTTC
>few|-|TRBJ2-2|TRBV7-2|15
CASSLELSNTGELFF
TGTGCCAGCAGCTTAGAACTATCTAACACCGGGGAGCTGTTTTTT
>once|-|TRBJ2-1|TRBV27|15
CASSLRGGAGNEQFF
TGTGCCAGCAGTTTAAGGGGGGGCGCCGGGAATGAGCAGTTCTTC
>once|-|TRBJ2-7|TRBV20-1|11
CSAPRDYEQYF
TGCAGTGCCCCACGCGACTACGAGCAGTACTTC
>-|-|TRBJ1-2|TRBV5-1|15
CASSLGQLNNYGYTF
TGCGCCAGCAGCTTGGGACAGCTTAATAACTATGGCTACACCTTC
>-|TRBD1|TRBJ1-6|TRBV5-4|15
CASRDTGAGNSPLHF
TGTGCCAGCAGAGATACAGGGGCTGGGAATTCACCCCTCCACTTT
>-|-|TRBJ2-3|TRBV6-1|16
CASSEQGGISTDTQYF
TGTGCCAGCAGTGAGCAGGGAGGAATCAGCACAGATACGCAGTATTTT